The TCR beta chain described here comes from a study of CXCR3-negative and CXCR3-positive naive CD8 T cells. General observations from the study: High diversity, comparable across both naive subsets, contrasted with much lower diversity in memory CD8+ cells. Partial loss of CXCR3 expression followed cryopreservation; most assays used fresh PBMCs.

Germline CDR1 reads SGDLS; CDR2 reads YYNGEE. The CDR3 extends over 14 amino acids. It was by 5' RACE with UMI labels that the TRB cDNA libraries were prepared. One entry per CDR3 protein, without DNA, is what TCRdb gives after re-calling the 5' RACE reads. Found here are over 100,000 distinct CDR3 sequences; the top ten clones hold roughly 0.29%. For this clonotype: Its specificity is unknown.

The receptor was derived from a human donor in good health. Some clones in this sample may be carry-over from other donors' samples. The V gene is TRBV9, the J gene TRBJ2-1; TCRdb proposes TRBD2, but this gene call is untestable without DNA. The sequencing sample was made of naive CXCR3- CD8+ T cells from blood. Subset noted: CD45RO-CCR7+CD27+CD95- naive CD8+ T cells lacking CXCR3 (TNR3-). The CDR3 here is CASSVWLSGPEQFF.